These T cell receptor beta chains were read from a single sample in a study of cytomegalovirus exposure and HLA in healthy donors. The repertoire was sequenced with immunoSEQ multiplex PCR; TCRdb's copy has only in-frame clones and lacks some. The data contain 150,000 to 200,000 clones, around 82% of them seen just once; the ten biggest clones take up around 14%. Sequencing was performed on PBMCs. These receptor sequences come from a woman aged 30 to 39 in good health and CMV-seropositive. The CDR3 runs from the conserved cysteine through the conserved F or W. D genes are given only for firm matches. Not all rows give a size; the values are once, few, many and, for expanded clones, a class.

CDR3: CASSQEAGQTYEQYF; DNA: TGCGCCAGCAGCCAAGAGGCCGGACAGACGTACGAGCAGTACTTC; D: NA; size: NA; V: TRBV4-3; J: TRBJ2-7
CDR3: CASSSQSAGYSGNTIYF; DNA: TGTGCCAGCAGTTCACAATCGGCAGGTTACTCTGGAAACACCATATATTTT; D: NA; size: NA; V: TRBV28; J: TRBJ1-3
CDR3: CAWSVTGAGSVTF; DNA: TGTGCCTGGAGTGTAACAGGGGCCGGGTCGGTCACCTTC; D: TRBD1; size: few; V: TRBV30; J: TRBJ1-2
CDR3: CASSLEAGNEQFF; DNA: TGTGCCAGCAGCTTAGAAGCGGGGAATGAGCAGTTCTTC; D: TRBD2; size: NA; V: TRBV7-9; J: TRBJ2-1
CDR3: CASSFRTGYTEAFF; DNA: TGTGCCAGCAGCTTCCGGACAGGTTACACTGAAGCTTTCTTT; D: TRBD1; size: NA; V: TRBV7-2; J: TRBJ1-1
CDR3: CASSLERAEVVTQYF; DNA: TGTGCCAGCAGTTTAGAGCGGGCCGAGGTGGTGACCCAGTACTTC; D: NA; size: many; V: TRBV28; J: TRBJ2-5
CDR3: CASSLVQGGNTGELFF; DNA: TGTGCCAGCAGCTTAGTGCAGGGGGGGAACACCGGGGAGCTGTTTTTT; D: NA; size: NA; V: TRBV7-6; J: TRBJ2-2
CDR3: CASSEAASGGAGGELFF; DNA: TGTGCCAGCAGTGAAGCGGCTAGCGGGGGGGCCGGCGGGGAGCTGTTTTTT; D: TRBD2; size: NA; V: TRBV6-1; J: TRBJ2-2
CDR3: CASSLGPRTGETGELFF; DNA: TGCGCCAGCAGCTTGGGGCCCCGGACAGGCGAGACCGGGGAGCTGTTTTTT; D: TRBD1; size: NA; V: TRBV5-1; J: TRBJ2-2
CDR3: CASSPGGSSYNSPLHF; DNA: TGTGCCAGCAGCCCGGGCGGGAGCTCCTATAATTCACCCCTCCACTTT; D: NA; size: NA; V: TRBV5-6; J: TRBJ1-6
CDR3: CASSLWGQPGPQHF; DNA: TGTGCCAGCAGCTTGTGGGGCCAGCCAGGGCCCCAGCATTTT; D: NA; size: NA; V: TRBV5-6; J: TRBJ1-5
CDR3: CASSPLPGTLSSGANVLTF; DNA: TGTGCCAGTAGCCCCCTTCCCGGGACACTGAGCTCTGGGGCCAACGTCCTGACTTTC; D: NA; size: NA; V: TRBV19; J: TRBJ2-6
CDR3: CASSRWTGINEQFF; DNA: TGCGCCAGCAGCCGGTGGACAGGGATTAATGAGCAGTTCTTC; D: TRBD1; size: NA; V: TRBV4-1; J: TRBJ2-1
CDR3: CATSRRTGDSYEQYF; DNA: TGTGCCACCAGCAGGCGTACAGGGGACTCCTACGAGCAGTACTTC; D: TRBD1; size: once; V: TRBV15; J: TRBJ2-7
CDR3: CASSWATEAFF; DNA: TGTGCCAGCAGTTGGGCGACTGAAGCTTTCTTT; D: NA; size: few; V: TRBV28; J: TRBJ1-1
CDR3: CASSGTRGNEQFF; DNA: TGTGCCAGCAGCGGAACTAGAGGCAATGAGCAGTTCTTC; D: NA; size: NA; V: TRBV7-8; J: TRBJ2-1
CDR3: CAWSSDGGYTEAFF; DNA: TGTGCCTGGAGTTCGGACGGAGGGTACACTGAAGCTTTCTTT; D: NA; size: once; V: TRBV30; J: TRBJ1-1
CDR3: CASRRGGGYTF; DNA: TGTGCCAGTAGGAGAGGGGGTGGCTACACCTTC; D: NA; size: NA; V: TRBV19; J: TRBJ1-2
CDR3: CAWSGAGGRLVNEQFF; DNA: TGTGCCTGGAGTGGCGCGGGGGGGCGTTTAGTGAATGAGCAGTTCTTC; D: TRBD2; size: NA; V: TRBV30; J: TRBJ2-1
CDR3: CASSTRFIGTSGQETQYF; DNA: TGTGCCAGCAGCACGCGCTTCATTGGGACTAGCGGCCAAGAGACCCAGTACTTC; D: TRBD2; size: NA; V: TRBV11-3; J: TRBJ2-5
CDR3: CASSLHRGGTDTQYF; DNA: TGTGCCAGCAGCTTGCATCGGGGAGGCACAGATACGCAGTATTTT; D: NA; size: NA; V: TRBV5-7; J: TRBJ2-3
CDR3: CASSEGAADYEQYF; DNA: TGTGCCAGCAGTGAAGGCGCGGCAGACTACGAGCAGTACTTC; D: NA; size: NA; V: TRBV6-1; J: TRBJ2-7
CDR3: CASSPGQGYYGYTF; DNA: TGCGCCAGCAGCCCGGGACAGGGATATTATGGCTACACCTTC; D: TRBD1; size: NA; V: TRBV5-1; J: TRBJ1-2
CDR3: CASSPGLAGDGTGELFF; DNA: TGCGCCAGCAGCCCCGGGTTAGCGGGGGATGGCACCGGGGAGCTGTTTTTT; D: TRBD2; size: NA; V: TRBV5-1; J: TRBJ2-2
CDR3: CASSEYLGGDEKLFF; DNA: TGTGCCAGCAGTGAATATTTGGGGGGGGATGAAAAACTGTTTTTT; D: NA; size: NA; V: TRBV25-1; J: TRBJ1-4
CDR3: CASSLDGQGWEETQYF; DNA: TGTGCCAGCAGCCTGGATGGACAGGGGTGGGAAGAGACCCAGTACTTC; D: TRBD1; size: NA; V: TRBV28; J: TRBJ2-5